The 16 T cell receptor beta chains below all came from one sample that was sequenced in a study of beta chain features in type 1 diabetes (dated by TCRdb to about 2018). Library preparation was by the immunoSEQ multiplex PCR assay. The entire isolated RNA was reverse transcribed using the High Capacity cDNA Reverse Transcription Kit, and thus expressed TCRB transcripts were sequenced. Sourced from immuneACCESS, this table was stored by TCRdb with only in-frame sequences that have V and J called. A share of the clones is absent; for the studies checked, an unresolved V gene accounts for under half, and the remainder has no known explanation. Counted in this sample were 350,000 to 450,000 clones; less than 15% of them appeared once. Together, the top ten hold roughly 0.019% of the sample. The sequenced material came from naive CD4+ T cells from blood. The cell subset or site tag for this specimen amounts to: true naive CD4+ T cells. The source is a woman between 18 and 30 years old in good health.

This clone was seen only a few times. The chain links TRBV7-2 to TRBJ1-2, with D possibly matching TRBD1 (6 bases). Per germline, CDR1 SGHTA and CDR2 FQGNSA. Trimming cost V 5 bases and J 7 bases, with 11 bases left between them. This CDR3 is built from 12 residues. CDR3 nucleotides: TGTGCCAGCAGCCCAGGGGTAACTGGCTACACCTTC. The encoded protein is CASSPGVTGYTF.

The gene calls are TRBV29-1 and TRBJ2-1; TRBD1 matches at 7 bases. CDR1 is SQVTM and CDR2 is ANQGSEA in the germline V gene. This CDR3 region has 12 residues. Losses at the gene ends were 6 bases for V and 7 bases for J; bases not matched to a gene: 6. CDR3 in DNA: TGCAGCGTAGGGACAGCTGCTAATGAGCAGTTCTTC. As protein: CSVGTAANEQFF.

The sample holds a few counts of this clone. The CDR3 DNA is TGTGCCAGCAGTTTCGGGACAGGGCGACCTTATAGCAATCAGCCCCAGCATTTT. Its translation: CASSFGTGRPYSNQPQHF. The chain has TRBV13 and TRBJ1-5, with 9 bases matching TRBD1. CDR3 size: 18 residues. Germline V gene data show CDR1 as PRHDT and CDR2 as FYEKMQ (reference sequence). The ends lost 6 bases at V and 0 bases at J; junction bases unmatched: 12. Complete variable domain (other parts from reference TRBV13 and TRBJ1-5): AAGVIQSPRHLIKEKRETATLKCYPIPRHDTVYWYQQGPGQDPQFLISFYEKMQSDKGSIPDRFSAQQFSDYHSELNMSSLELGDSALYFCASSFGTGRPYSNQPQHFGDGTRLSIL.

The V and J genes are TRBV29-1 and TRBJ2-2, with D perhaps TRBD1 (8 bases). Trimming shortened V by 5 bases and J by 7 bases, and 17 bases separated the two germline ends. Germline V gene lookup returns CDR1 SQVTM and CDR2 ANQGSEA. The CDR3 runs 14 residues. This CDR3 reads CSVTGGAGGGELFF. The CDR3, as DNA: TGCAGCGTTACAGGGGGGGCTGGTGGCGGGGAGCTGTTTTTT.

The chain links TRBV5-1 to TRBJ2-5, with D perhaps TRBD2 (6 bases). This CDR3 is built from 16 residues. Germline CDR1 SGHRS, CDR2 YFSETQ. The V and J ends lost 2 bases and 4 bases respectively, with 18 bases between them. Here the CDR3 reads CASSLVRVAASETQYF. CDR3 DNA sequence: TGCGCCAGCAGCTTAGTTAGAGTAGCGGCATCAGAGACCCAGTACTTC.

This clone was counted a few times. V gene TRBV4-3 combines with J gene TRBJ2-7, with D perhaps TRBD2 (6 bases). CDR1 LGHNA and CDR2 YSLEER come from the germline V gene. The V gene lost 1 base and the J gene lost 2 bases, with 15 bases spanning the gap. The CDR3 loop spans 16 amino acids. In DNA form, the CDR3 reads TGCGCCAGCAGCCAAGCAGGAAGTCCTAGCGCCTACGAGCAGTACTTC. Protein product: CASSQAGSPSAYEQYF.

This chain links TRBV10-3 with TRBJ2-6; TRBD1 is a possible D gene (5 bases). Germline V gene lookup returns CDR1 ENHRY and CDR2 SYGVKD. CDR3 length equals 14 residues. V was clipped by 6 bases and J by 4 bases, with 10 bases between them. The CDR3 DNA follows: TGTGCCATCAGCGCAGGGTCCGGGGCCAACGTCCTGACTTTC. Protein: CAISAGSGANVLTF.

There are a few counts of this clone. V gene TRBV5-1 combines with J gene TRBJ2-6; 8 bases align to TRBD2. CDR1 is SGHRS, CDR2 YFSETQ, per germline. There are 16 residues in the CDR3. V gave up 4 bases and J gave up 0 bases; unmatched junction bases: 3. The DNA for the CDR3 is TGCGCCAGCAGCCCGGGGGGGGTCTCTGGGGCCAACGTCCTGACTTTC. It yields the protein CASSPGGVSGANVLTF.

This chain joins TRBV29-1 and TRBJ2-7, with 7 bases fitting TRBD1. Germline values: CDR1 SQVTM, CDR2 ANQGSEA. Trimming at V came to 5 bases and at J to 7 bases, leaving 14 bases not matched to a gene. The CDR3 extends over 14 amino acids. The CDR3 spells CSVRQGPPTDEQYF. CDR3 coding DNA: TGCAGCGTTAGACAGGGACCCCCAACGGATGAGCAGTACTTC.

The chain couples TRBV30 to TRBJ2-1, with TRBD2 matching 8 bases. This CDR3 region has 17 residues. V lost 0 bases, J lost 8 bases, and 15 bases stayed unmatched. The germline CDR1 and CDR2 sequences are GTSNPN and SVGIG (reference sequence). This chain's CDR3 is CAWSVRASGHRRYEQFF. In DNA, the CDR3 is TGTGCCTGGAGTGTACGGGCTAGCGGGCACCGGAGGTATGAGCAGTTCTTC.

This sequence joins TRBV6-5 and TRBJ1-2, with D tentatively TRBD1 (5 bases). Germline CDR1 reads MNHEY; CDR2 reads SVGAGI. The CDR3 totals 14 residues. V lost 8 bases to trimming and J lost 7 bases, with 20 bases between them. The CDR3 sequence: CASSSSGGGIGYTF. As DNA, the CDR3 is TGTGCCAGCTCCTCGAGCGGGGGAGGAATTGGCTACACCTTC.

This chain uses TRBV15 with TRBJ2-7, with 13 bases lining up with TRBD2. CDR3 length: 16 amino acids. Germline lookup yields CDR1 LNHNV and CDR2 YYDKDF (reference sequence). V shed 0 bases and J 4 bases; nucleotides not matched to a gene: 3. CDR3 protein: CATSREKTSGRYEQYF. The DNA of the CDR3 is TGTGCCACCAGCAGAGAGAAGACTAGCGGGAGGTACGAGCAGTACTTC. Complete variable domain (other parts from reference TRBV15 and TRBJ2-7): DAMVIQNPRYQVTQFGKPVTLSCSQTLNHNVMYWYQQKSSQAPKLLFHYYDKDFNNEADTPDNFQSRRPNTSFCFLDIRSPGLGDTAMYLCATSREKTSGRYEQYFGPGTRLTVT.

The chain employs TRBV20-1 and TRBJ2-1; 10 bases are shared with TRBD2. The CDR3 is made up of 11 amino acids. After removal of 5 bases from V and 13 bases from J, the junction contained 5 bases not matched to a gene. CDR1 and CDR2 (germline): DFQATT, SNEGSKA (reference sequence). Written as DNA, the CDR3 is TGCAGTGCTGAGCAGCGGGAGGGCCAGTTCTTC. Amino acids: CSAEQREGQFF.

The rearrangement uses TRBV2 and TRBJ2-4; possible D gene TRBD2, 6 bases. V lost 8 bases, J lost 0 bases, and 11 bases lay in between. The CDR3 spans 14 residues. The V gene's germline CDR1 is SNHLY and CDR2 FYNNEI. The CDR3: CASSKGLAKNIQYF. CDR3 nucleotides: TGTGCCAGCTCTAAGGGACTAGCCAAAAACATTCAGTACTTC.

This clone was picked up a small number of times. One junction end disagrees with the germline gene, perhaps due to a read error. This chain connects TRBV9 to TRBJ2-6, with a tentative D call TRBD2 (6 bases). This CDR3 comprises 15 residues. From germline, CDR1 is SGDLS and CDR2 YYNGEE. CDR3 sequence reads: CASSVDRTGGNVLTF. The CDR3 nucleotides read TGTGCCAGCAGCGTAGACCGGACCGGGGGCAACGTCCTGACTTTC.

The chain links TRBV5-1 to TRBJ2-7, with unresolved D. This CDR3 is 13 amino acids long. V was cut by 5 bases and J by 5 bases, with 14 bases left in between. Germline CDR1 and CDR2: SGHRS and YFSETQ. The CDR3 region has the DNA TGCGCCAGCAGACCCAACTTTAGCCACGAGCAGTACTTC. Its protein product is CASRPNFSHEQYF.